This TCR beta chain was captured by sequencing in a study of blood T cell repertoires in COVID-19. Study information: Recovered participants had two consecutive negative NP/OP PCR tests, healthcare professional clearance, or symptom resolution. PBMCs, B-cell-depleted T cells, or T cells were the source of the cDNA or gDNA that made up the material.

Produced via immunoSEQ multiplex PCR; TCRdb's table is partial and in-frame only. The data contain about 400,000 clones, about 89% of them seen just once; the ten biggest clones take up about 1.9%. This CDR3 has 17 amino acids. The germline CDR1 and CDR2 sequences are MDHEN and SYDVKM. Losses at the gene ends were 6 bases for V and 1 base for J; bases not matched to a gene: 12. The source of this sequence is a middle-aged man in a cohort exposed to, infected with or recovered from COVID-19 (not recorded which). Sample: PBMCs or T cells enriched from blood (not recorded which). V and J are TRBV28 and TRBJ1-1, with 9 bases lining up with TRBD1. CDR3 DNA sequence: TGTGCCAGCAGCTCCCGAATAGGACAGGGGAGGAACACTGAAGCTTTCTTT. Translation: CASSSRIGQGRNTEAFF.